The sequence of this T cell receptor beta chain was determined in a study of shared clonotypes between healthy human individuals. The data were produced by immunoSEQ multiplex PCR, yet TCRdb's version contains in-frame clones alone and is incomplete. This repertoire shows millions of clones, roughly 95% found once; its top ten account for 0.9% to 1.3%. Germline CDR1 SEHNR, CDR2 FQNEAQ (reference sequence). The V and J ends lost 1 base and 8 bases, in that order; junction bases with no gene match: 12. The CDR3 extends over 18 amino acids. CD8 cells regarded as naive lacked CD45RO, were positively chosen for CCR7, and omitted terminally differentiated effector memory CD45RA+ cells.

The specimen sequenced was naive CD8+ T cells sorted from blood. The V call is TRBV7-9, the J call TRBJ1-4, with 11 bases aligning to TRBD1. The clonotype comes from a man aged 18 to 30 in good health. The CDR3 protein is CASSLGTGGNTSREKLFF. The CDR3 DNA reads TGTGCCAGCAGCTTAGGGACAGGGGGCAATACCTCTCGAGAAAAACTGTTTTTT.